Sequencing of this TCR beta chain was carried out in a study of cytomegalovirus exposure and HLA in healthy donors. Germline V gene sequence: CDR1 SGHVS, CDR2 FNYEAQ. Deletions cut 1 base from V and 7 bases from J, with 13 bases between. The CDR3 is 15 amino acids. Measured with immunoSEQ multiplex PCR; TCRdb has only the in-frame clones, and not every one. Among about 49,000 clones listed, roughly nine tenths were seen once. The TCR sequence derives from a man younger than 30 in good health and CMV-seronegative. Material for sequencing was PBMCs. The chain uses TRBV7-6 and TRBJ2-2, with D possibly TRBD2 on 6 matching bases. CDR3: CASSLGANGGGELFF. The CDR3, as DNA: TGTGCCAGCAGCTTAGGGGCCAACGGGGGCGGGGAGCTGTTTTTT. Full variable domain (rest looked up from reference TRBV7-6 and TRBJ2-2): GAGVSQSPRYKVTKRGQDVALRCDPISGHVSLYWYRQALGQGPEFLTYFNYEAQQDKSGLPNDRFSAERPEGSISTLTIQRTEQRDSAMYRCASSLGANGGGELFFGEGSRLTVL.